The 18 T cell receptor beta chains below come from one sample, sequenced in a study of CD8 T cells in Susac syndrome. An amount of RNA that ranged from roughly 0.5 to 1 ug was reverse transcribed with random hexamers. One entry per CDR3 protein results from TCRdb running MiXCR on the immunoSEQ multiplex PCR reads. The sample carries 180,000 or so distinct CDR3 sequences, about 95% recorded once. The source material was CD4+ T cells from PBMCs. These receptors originate from a human donor in good health.

This chain uses TRBV12-3 or TRBV12-4 with TRBJ1-2; D not resolved. Trimming pared 6 bases from V and 6 bases from J, leaving 17 bases between. The CDR3 is 14 residues long. The CDR3 is CASSGRIPANGYTF. The CDR3 nucleotides are TGTGCCAGCAGCGGACGGATCCCTGCCAATGGCTACACCTTC.

The gene calls are TRBV29-1 and TRBJ2-3; TRBD2 matches at 8 bases. Trimming removed 5 bases from V and 0 bases from J; junction bases left unmatched: 4. From germline, CDR1 is SQVTM and CDR2 ANQGSEA. This CDR3 region has 14 residues. The DNA of the CDR3 is TGCAGCGTTCGTAGCGGGATAAGCACAGATACGCAGTATTTT. Its translation: CSVRSGISTDTQYF.

V usage is TRBV3-1 and J usage is TRBJ1-1; D not certain. V shed 0 bases and J shed 8 bases, with 13 bases lying between them. CDR3 length equals 14 residues. Germline V gene data show CDR1 as LGHDT and CDR2 as YNNKEL (reference sequence). As DNA, the CDR3 is TGTGCCAGCAGCCAAGATCTTGACCAAACGGAAGCTTTCTTT. Protein product: CASSQDLDQTEAFF.

The chain combines TRBV10-3 with TRBJ2-3; 14 bases are shared with TRBD2. The CDR3 has 18 amino acids. The germline CDR1 and CDR2 sequences are ENHRY and SYGVKD. V dropped 2 bases and J dropped 3; count of bases not matched to a gene: 7. In nucleotides, the CDR3 is TGTGCCATCAGTGAGGGACTAGCGGGGGGCCCCTCGACAGATACGCAGTATTTT. Encoded protein: CAISEGLAGGPSTDTQYF.

This chain links TRBV20-1 with TRBJ1-6; no firm D call. The V and J ends lost 4 bases and 11 bases respectively, with 15 bases between them. CDR3 length: 13 residues. From germline, CDR1 is DFQATT and CDR2 SNEGSKA (reference sequence). In DNA, the CDR3 is TGCAGTGCTACCTCCCAGTCCCAAGCACCCCTCCACTTT. Translated, it gives CSATSQSQAPLHF.

The V gene is TRBV4-3, the J gene TRBJ2-6, with 8 nucleotides matching TRBD2. This CDR3 contains 19 residues. Germline assignment: CDR1 LGHNA and CDR2 YSLEER. Trimming cost V 1 base and J 0 bases; bases outside gene matches: 8. CDR3: CASSQAAREGGSGANVLTF. The CDR3, as DNA: TGCGCCAGCAGCCAAGCAGCCCGGGAGGGAGGCTCTGGGGCCAACGTCCTGACTTTC.

The rearrangement joins TRBV2 to TRBJ2-6; D gene unclear. The CDR3 runs to 13 residues. Germline CDR1 and CDR2: SNHLY and FYNNEI. Deletions cut 6 bases from V and 2 bases from J, with 5 bases between. CDR3 sequence reads: CASRPTGANVLTF. Here the CDR3 DNA reads TGTGCCAGCAGGCCTACTGGGGCCAACGTCCTGACTTTC.

The chain uses TRBV3-1 and TRBJ1-6; the D is unclear. Germline V CDR1 and CDR2: LGHDT, YNNKEL (reference sequence). V was trimmed by 0 bases and J by 3 bases, leaving 3 bases between them. CDR3 length: 14 residues. As DNA, the CDR3 is TGTGCCAGCAGCCAAGAGGGCTATAATTCACCCCTCCACTTT. This codes for CASSQEGYNSPLHF. Complete variable domain (other parts from reference TRBV3-1 and TRBJ1-6): DTAVSQTPKYLVTQMGNDKSIKCEQNLGHDTMYWYKQDSKKFLKIMFSYNNKELIINETVPNRFSPKSPDKAHLNLHINSLELGDSAVYFCASSQEGYNSPLHFGNGTRLTVT.

The chain carries TRBV29-1 and TRBJ2-1; tentative D call: TRBD2 (6 bases). CDR1 SQVTM and CDR2 ANQGSEA come from the germline V gene. The V and J ends lost 7 bases and 0 bases respectively, with 13 bases between them. CDR3 length: 14 residues. The chain's CDR3 is CSAPGAGSYNEQFF. The CDR3 region has the DNA TGCAGCGCTCCGGGAGCTGGCTCCTACAATGAGCAGTTCTTC.

The V and J genes are TRBV30 and TRBJ2-6; the match to TRBD1 covers 8 bases. The germline CDR1 and CDR2 sequences are GTSNPN and SVGIG (reference sequence). The CDR3 totals 21 residues. Trimming at V came to 4 bases and at J to 2 bases, leaving 22 bases not matched to a gene. Here the CDR3 reads CAWTVRGDRTGTTPGANVLTF. For the CDR3, the DNA is TGTGCCTGGACCGTGAGGGGAGATCGGACAGGGACGACCCCTGGGGCCAACGTCCTGACTTTC.

This chain connects TRBV14 to TRBJ2-4; weak D call: TRBD1 (6 bases). Deletions cut 4 bases from V and 11 bases from J, with 12 bases between. This CDR3 contains 12 residues. The germline CDR1 and CDR2 sequences are SGHDN and FVKESK. The CDR3 nucleotides are TGTGCCAGCAGCCTGGCCGGGACACTTCAGTACTTC. It specifies CASSLAGTLQYF. The variable domain in full, completed from reference TRBV14 and TRBJ2-4, reads EAGVTQFPSHSVIEKGQTVTLRCDPISGHDNLYWYRRVMGKEIKFLLHFVKESKQDESGMPNNRFLAERTGGTYSTLKVQPAELEDSGVYFCASSLAGTLQYFGAGTRLSVL.

This clonotype was detected only once. This chain links TRBV20-1 with TRBJ1-1; D unclear. This CDR3 has 13 residues. Germline CDR1 reads DFQATT; CDR2 reads SNEGSKA (reference sequence). V dropped 2 bases and J dropped 2 bases, with 9 bases sitting between them. The CDR3 loop reads CSARFGVNTEAFF. The CDR3 coding sequence is TGCAGTGCTAGATTCGGAGTAAACACTGAAGCTTTCTTT.

The table lists this clonotype with a count of one. The chain couples TRBV12-3 or TRBV12-4 to TRBJ2-5, with 10 positions matching TRBD1. The CDR3 is 15 amino acids. The V and J ends lost 5 bases and 4 bases, in that order; junction bases with no gene match: 7. CDR3 region: CASSPRQGAGETQYF. The CDR3, as DNA: TGTGCCAGCAGTCCTAGACAGGGGGCTGGAGAGACCCAGTACTTC.

This sequence joins TRBV9 and TRBJ2-1; D perhaps matches TRBD2 (5 bases). This CDR3 is 17 amino acids long. Germline assignment: CDR1 SGDLS and CDR2 YYNGEE. Between the trimmed V and J ends, which lost 0 bases and 0 bases, there was a span of 13 bases. The CDR3 loop is CASSVDPGTSSYNEQFF. In DNA, the CDR3 is TGTGCCAGCAGCGTAGATCCCGGAACTAGCTCCTACAATGAGCAGTTCTTC.

J is TRBJ2-7 and V is TRBV7-9; D may correspond to TRBD1 or TRBD2 (5 bases each). The CDR3 is 14 amino acids. The germline gives CDR1 SEHNR, CDR2 FQNEAQ (reference sequence). Trimming stripped 5 bases from V and 7 bases from J, with 18 bases between. In DNA, the CDR3 is TGTGCCAGCAGCCCACCGGGACCGAGTGTAGAGCAGTACGTC. It specifies CASSPPGPSVEQYV.

The V call is TRBV3-1, the J call TRBJ2-7; perhaps TRBD2 as D (5 bases). The germline V gene has CDR1 LGHDT and CDR2 YNNKEL (reference sequence). V was cut by 0 bases and J by 3 bases, with 9 bases left in between. CDR3 size: 14 residues. This CDR3 reads CASSQESGIYEQYF. The CDR3, as DNA: TGTGCCAGCAGCCAAGAGTCCGGGATCTACGAGCAGTACTTC.

The chain is built from TRBV28 and TRBJ2-5; TRBD1 matches at 8 bases. Unmatched junction bases numbered 10, after V lost 11 bases and J lost 5 bases. Germline V gene sequence: CDR1 MDHEN, CDR2 SYDVKM. The CDR3 sequence is 13 residues long. The CDR3 region is CASRTGTRETQYF. CDR3 nucleotides: TGTGCCTCGAGGACAGGGACGCGGGAGACCCAGTACTTC.

The chain employs TRBV29-1 and TRBJ2-3; D call uncertain. Trimming pared 1 base from V and 6 bases from J, leaving 11 bases between. The V gene's germline CDR1 is SQVTM and CDR2 ANQGSEA. The CDR3 length is 13 residues. The CDR3 nucleotides are TGCAGCGTTGAAGTAGTAAAGGTGGATACGCAGTATTTT. Protein: CSVEVVKVDTQYF.